A selection of T cell receptor beta chains follows, all from one sample in a study of Tregs in tolerant kidney transplant recipients. No antigens are known for them. Clones were sequenced by immunoSEQ multiplex PCR, and TCRdb holds only the in-frame ones, with some missing. This sample has 15,000 to 20,000 clones, with approximately 61% found just once. The specimen sequenced was Tregs from blood cultured with allogeneic cells. These receptors originate from a human donor in good health. CDR3s include the opening cysteine and the closing phenylalanine or tryptophan. D genes are given only for firm matches. Some rows mark clone size as missing; the rest say once, few, many or name a class of expanded clone.

cdr3_nt,cdr3_aa,v_call,clone_size,j_call,d_call
TGTGCCAGCAGCAGAGACAGCTACCGCACAGATACGCAGTATTTT,CASSRDSYRTDTQYF,TRBV7-2,-,TRBJ2-3,-
TGTGCCAGCGGGCGGGGGGGCGGCACCGGGGAGCTGTTTTTT,CASGRGGGTGELFF,TRBV6-1,medium-sized,TRBJ2-2,TRBD2
TGTGCCAGCAGCGTAAACCAGGGGGCTCCTTTTAACTATGGCTACACCTTC,CASSVNQGAPFNYGYTF,TRBV9,-,TRBJ1-2,TRBD1
TGCAGTGCTACCTTGTGGGAGACCCAGTACTTC,CSATLWETQYF,TRBV20-1,-,TRBJ2-5,-
TGTGCCAGCAGCTTTGCGGCAGGGGGCCTCTATGGCTACACCTTC,CASSFAAGGLYGYTF,TRBV12-1,-,TRBJ1-2,-
TGTGCCAGCTCTGACCAGCGGGGGGAACAAGAGACCCAGTACTTC,CASSDQRGEQETQYF,TRBV5-4,many,TRBJ2-5,TRBD2
TGCGCCAGTCAGGAGGGGGCCGGGACAGGGACCTACGAGCAGTACTTC,CASQEGAGTGTYEQYF,TRBV5-1,-,TRBJ2-7,TRBD1
TGTGCCATCCAATCCAGACAGAATGAAAAACTGTTTTTT,CAIQSRQNEKLFF,TRBV6-5,-,TRBJ1-4,-
TGTGCCAGCAGTGTACAGGCTGAGGCCAATTCACCCCTCCACTTT,CASSVQAEANSPLHF,TRBV2,-,TRBJ1-6,-
TGTGCCAGCAATGCGACTAGCGGGGGGCCCCTGAGCTCCTACAATGAGCAGTTCTTC,CASNATSGGPLSSYNEQFF,TRBV21-1,-,TRBJ2-1,-
TGTGCCAGCAGCCTCGTCGGGGGGGTACGAGGCTACACCTTC,CASSLVGGVRGYTF,TRBV14,-,TRBJ1-2,-
TGTGCCTGGAGTAGGGACAGGGGAACAAGTGGCAATCAGCCCCAGCATTTT,CAWSRDRGTSGNQPQHF,TRBV30,large,TRBJ1-5,TRBD1
TGCAGCGTTGCGGTAGGATCGAACACTGAAGCTTTCTTT,CSVAVGSNTEAFF,TRBV29-1,medium-sized,TRBJ1-1,-
TGTGCCAGCTCACAAGGGACGGGTGGAAACACCATATATTTT,CASSQGTGGNTIYF,TRBV18,-,TRBJ1-3,-
TGTGCCAGTAGTATAACAGGGGGCGGTGATGGCTACACCTTC,CASSITGGGDGYTF,TRBV19,many,TRBJ1-2,TRBD1
TGTGCCAGCAGCCCGGGGACAGCCTCCTATGGCTACACCTTC,CASSPGTASYGYTF,TRBV11-3,-,TRBJ1-2,TRBD1
TGTGCCAGCAGGGACTTTCGCTCTGGAAACACCATATATTTT,CASRDFRSGNTIYF,TRBV6-6,-,TRBJ1-3,-
TGCGCCAGCAGCCATGAAACTAGTGCCGGGGAGCTGTTTTTT,CASSHETSAGELFF,TRBV5-1,medium-sized,TRBJ2-2,-
TGCGCCAGCAGCACTGGACGGGTGACCCAAGAGACCCAGTACTTC,CASSTGRVTQETQYF,TRBV5-1,once,TRBJ2-5,-
TGCGCCAGCAGCCCAGCCCCTGGGACAGATACGCAGTATTTT,CASSPAPGTDTQYF,TRBV5-1,-,TRBJ2-3,-
TGTGCCAGCAGTGTTTTAGCGCCGTTCCAAGAGACCCAGTACTTC,CASSVLAPFQETQYF,TRBV6-1,-,TRBJ2-5,-
TGTGCCAGCTCACCTCGGGCGGATAGCAATCAGCCCCAGCATTTT,CASSPRADSNQPQHF,TRBV18,medium-sized,TRBJ1-5,-
TGTGCCAGCAGCCGCGGGGCGGGAGCATTAGATACGCAGTATTTT,CASSRGAGALDTQYF,TRBV7-3,few,TRBJ2-3,TRBD2
TGTGCTAGTGGTTTGGTACTAGGCAGGGCCTACGAGCAGTACTTC,CASGLVLGRAYEQYF,TRBV12-5,-,TRBJ2-7,-
TGTGCCAGCGCGGGACTAGCGGGGGGAAGGGGAGATACGCAGTATTTT,CASAGLAGGRGDTQYF,TRBV9,-,TRBJ2-3,TRBD2
TGTGCTAGTGGTTTGTCAAGTCTTAGCAATCAGCCCCAGCATTTT,CASGLSSLSNQPQHF,TRBV12-5,medium-sized,TRBJ1-5,-
TGTGCCAGCGGTGAGCGGGAGGCCTCCTACGAGCAGTACTTC,CASGEREASYEQYF,TRBV6-6,medium-sized,TRBJ2-7,TRBD2
TGTGCCAGCAGTGACTCGGCAGGCGGCTACACCTTC,CASSDSAGGYTF,TRBV6-4,-,TRBJ1-2,-